This T cell receptor (beta chain) emerged from a study of blood T cell repertoires in COVID-19. Some clones are missing from TCRdb's copy, which holds only in-frame ones; the method was immunoSEQ multiplex PCR. The sample includes tens of thousands of clones, approximately 92% seen only once; the top ten take 18%. This clone was observed a few times. The source material was peripheral blood. The sequence derives from a woman aged 60-75 years with COVID-19, enrolled during active disease.

CDR3 coding DNA: TGCGCCAGCAGCCTGGGGACTAGCGGGACCTACGAGCAGTACTTC. It encodes CASSLGTSGTYEQYF. V is TRBV4-1 and J is TRBJ2-7; 13 bases are shared with TRBD2. CDR3 length equals 15 residues. Germline CDR1 reads MGHRA; CDR2 reads YSYEKL. The trim removed 4 bases at V and 2 bases at J, leaving 2 bases unmatched.